This TCR beta chain was retrieved from a study of shared clonotypes between healthy human individuals. The DNA input per sorted-subset replicate PCR was about 0.2 ug, corresponding to around 30,000 T cell genomes. Profiling relied on immunoSEQ multiplex PCR, and the TCRdb table lists in-frame clones only, not all of them. The profile shows millions of clones, about 95% of them singletons. The CDR3 has 13 residues. The V gene's germline CDR1 is SGHRS and CDR2 YFSETQ. Notes on this clone: Its antigen is currently unknown.

Study-level results: Naive subsets, compared against memory subsets, generally had larger estimated richness values.

CD45RO-negative, CCR7-selected cells formed the naive CD8 fraction, which excluded terminally differentiated effector memory CD45RA+ cells. None of the donors, who were healthy HIV-negative adults, had recently had acute infections or vaccinations. The TCR sequence derives from a man aged 18 to 30 in good health. The V call is TRBV5-1, the J call TRBJ2-7, with D perhaps matching TRBD2 (5 bases). The sequencing sample was made of naive CD8+ T cells sorted from blood. The CDR3 loop reads CGSSLGVSYEQYF. In DNA, the CDR3 is TGCGGCTCCTCCCTCGGGGTGTCCTACGAGCAGTACTTC.